The 21 T cell receptor beta chains below all came from one sample that was sequenced in a study of low-dose radiotherapy and immunotherapy resistance in tumors (dated by TCRdb to 2021 to 2024). First-strand cDNA was synthesized using Superscript III and a set of TRAV- and TRBV-specific primers, so that both TCRalpha and TCRbeta chains were covered. A roughly 22-cycle PCR with Phusion amplified the TCRs, pairing a constant-region primer with the adapter that was attached to the V primers. The public sequencing data were trimmed at Q25 with fastp and processed into clonotypes with MiXCR by TCRdb, which kept only in-frame beta chains. Rows are combined by CDR3 protein, so each entry shows the most common genes and DNA. Within this sample are 18,000 or so distinct CDR3 sequences, with around 67% of them counted one time only. Approximately 10% of the sample is in the top ten clones. The source is a human donor with advanced metastatic prostate, ovarian, gallbladder or colorectal cancer (not recorded which). This table probably holds off-target reads from a library built for another chain.

This clonotype was counted only a few times. V is TRBV28 and J is TRBJ1-6; D may be TRBD1 (6 bases). The CDR3 covers 16 residues. V was trimmed by 1 base and J by 5 bases, leaving 12 bases between them. The germline V gene encodes CDR1 MDHEN and CDR2 SYDVKM. The DNA of the CDR3 is TGTGCCAGCAGTTTATTCAGGGGATCTAATAATTCACCCCTCCACTTT. Translation gives CASSLFRGSNNSPLHF.

The chain uses TRBV5-1 and TRBJ2-1; 10 bases are shared with TRBD2. The CDR3 consists of 14 residues. V gave up 2 bases and J gave up 6 bases; unmatched junction bases: 2. CDR1 and CDR2 (germline): SGHRS, YFSETQ. The CDR3: CASSLQREGNEQFF. The DNA of the CDR3 is TGCGCCAGCAGCTTACAGCGGGAGGGCAATGAGCAGTTCTTC.

The rearrangement uses TRBV6-4 and TRBJ2-1; 7 bases line up with TRBD2. The trim removed 4 bases at V and 0 bases at J, leaving 15 bases unmatched. The V gene's germline CDR1 is MRHNA and CDR2 SNTAGT. CDR3 size: 19 residues. CDR3: CASSVVAGGRGSSYNEQFF. In DNA, the CDR3 is TGTGCCAGCAGTGTAGTCGCTGGCGGGAGAGGGAGCTCCTACAATGAGCAGTTCTTC.

This clonotype was seen only a few times. The chain combines TRBV28 with TRBJ1-3, with 10 bases matching TRBD1. The J segment lost 2 bases and the V segment lost 1 base, leaving 2 bases of the junction unmatched. Germline V CDR1 and CDR2: MDHEN, SYDVKM. This CDR3 has 16 amino acids. The CDR3 nucleotides are TGTGCCAGCAGTTTATCGGGGACAGGGGCTGGAAACACCATATATTTT. This gives the protein CASSLSGTGAGNTIYF.

The J gene is TRBJ1-2, the V gene TRBV2; D perhaps matches TRBD1 (6 bases). The germline V and J ends were trimmed by 3 bases and 6 bases, with 11 bases remaining between them. From germline, CDR1 is SNHLY and CDR2 FYNNEI. CDR3 length: 13 amino acids. The CDR3 loop reads CASSDAGADGYTF. The CDR3, as DNA: TGTGCCAGCAGTGATGCAGGGGCGGATGGCTACACCTTC.

V is TRBV6-5 and J is TRBJ1-1, with D uncertain. V was shortened by 7 bases and J by 0 bases, with 3 bases between the two germline ends. Looked up from germline, CDR1 is MNHEY and CDR2 is SVGAGI. CDR3 length equals 11 residues. This CDR3 reads CASTLNTEAFF. The CDR3 DNA follows: TGTGCCAGCACGCTGAACACTGAAGCTTTCTTT.

This chain uses TRBV2 with TRBJ1-1; D unclear. The CDR3 contains 13 residues. In germline, CDR1 is SNHLY, CDR2 FYNNEI. V lost 8 bases, J lost 1 base, and 11 bases lay in between. The CDR3: CASDSAANTEAFF. In DNA form, the CDR3 reads TGTGCCAGCGATTCGGCAGCGAACACTGAAGCTTTCTTT.

This chain links TRBV6-1 with TRBJ2-3; D might be TRBD2 (6 bases). The CDR3 consists of 14 residues. Trimming stripped 6 bases from V and 3 bases from J, with 13 bases between. Germline assignment: CDR1 MNHNS and CDR2 SASEGT. CDR3 amino acids: CASRPGLATDTQYF. The DNA for the CDR3 is TGTGCCAGCAGACCGGGACTCGCGACAGATACGCAGTATTTT.

The chain recombines TRBV7-2 with TRBJ2-1; 7 nucleotides agree with TRBD2. The germline gives CDR1 SGHTA, CDR2 FQGNSA. This CDR3 has 14 amino acids. J gave up 5 bases and V 7 bases, and 8 bases lay outside the gene matches. The CDR3 is CASTRLAENNEQFF. The CDR3 coding sequence is TGTGCCAGCACCCGCCTAGCGGAGAACAATGAGCAGTTCTTC.

This sequence joins TRBV7-2 and TRBJ1-5, with TRBD1 matching 10 bases. The length of the CDR3 is 17 residues. The V gene end was trimmed by 5 bases and the J gene end by 3 bases; junction bases not matched to a gene: 10. Per the germline V gene, CDR1 is SGHTA and CDR2 is FQGNSA. The CDR3 sequence: CASSPSDRGLYNQPQHF. The CDR3 region has the DNA TGTGCCAGCAGCCCCTCTGACAGGGGGCTGTACAATCAGCCCCAGCATTTT.

The CDR3 spells CASSLARVVEAFF. CDR3 in DNA: TGTGCCAGCAGCTTAGCCAGGGTGGTAGAAGCTTTCTTT. The J gene is TRBJ1-1, the V gene TRBV7-2; weak D call: TRBD1 (5 bases). The CDR3 is 13 residues long. Germline CDR1 reads SGHTA; CDR2 reads FQGNSA. Between the trimmed V and J ends, which lost 0 bases and 8 bases, there was a span of 10 bases.

The chain recombines TRBV5-5 with TRBJ1-2; 9 bases are shared with TRBD1. Losses at the gene ends were 4 bases for V and 2 bases for J; bases not matched to a gene: 6. CDR3 length equals 15 residues. Germline V lookup: CDR1 SGHKS, CDR2 YYEKEE (reference sequence). CDR3 in amino acids: CASSPEGQGNYGYTF. The CDR3 region has the DNA TGTGCCAGCAGCCCAGAAGGACAGGGGAACTATGGCTACACCTTC.

This rearrangement joins TRBV20-1 to TRBJ2-1, with D perhaps matching TRBD2 (5 bases). V was trimmed by 6 bases and J by 10 bases, leaving 13 bases between them. The V gene's germline CDR1 is DFQATT and CDR2 SNEGSKA (reference sequence). This CDR3 spans 11 amino acids. Here the CDR3 reads CSAHTSSEQFF. CDR3 DNA sequence: TGCAGTGCGCATACTAGTTCCGAGCAGTTCTTC.

V and J are TRBV28 and TRBJ1-5, with D maybe TRBD1 (5 bases). CDR1 is MDHEN, CDR2 SYDVKM, per germline. V was clipped by 10 bases and J by 3 bases, with 37 bases between them. There are 21 residues in the CDR3. CDR3 protein: CATLRPDTGTWEAEVNQPQHF. The DNA for the CDR3 is TGTGCCACCCTACGGCCTGATACCGGGACCTGGGAGGCTGAGGTCAATCAGCCCCAGCATTTT.

The chain is built from TRBV2 and TRBJ2-5; 7 bases map to TRBD1. CDR1 is SNHLY and CDR2 is FYNNEI in the germline V gene. The length of the CDR3 is 14 residues. The junction had 3 bases not matched to a gene; V was cut back by 3 bases and J by 2 bases. The CDR3 region is CASSENRGQETQYF. In DNA form, the CDR3 reads TGTGCCAGCAGTGAGAACAGGGGACAAGAGACCCAGTACTTC.

This sequence joins TRBV24-1 and TRBJ2-4, with 7 bases aligning to TRBD1. CDR3 length: 15 residues. CDR1 and CDR2 from the germline V gene are KGHDR and SFDVKD. Trimming removed 3 bases from V and 3 bases from J; junction bases left unmatched: 4. CDR3 residues: CATSDPTGDKNIQYF. Here the CDR3 DNA reads TGTGCCACCAGTGATCCTACAGGGGACAAAAACATTCAGTACTTC.

V and J are TRBV11-3 and TRBJ1-1, with a possible D match to TRBD1 (5 bases). The CDR3 runs to 15 residues. V lost 0 bases and J lost 4, with 12 bases in between. Germline CDR1 SGHNT, CDR2 YENEEA. CDR3 residues: CASSLDSGSGTEAFF. CDR3 bases: TGTGCCAGCAGCTTAGATTCAGGGTCGGGCACTGAAGCTTTCTTT.

The count of this clonotype is one. The chain combines TRBV29-1 with TRBJ2-3, with a tentative D call TRBD1 (5 bases). Germline V CDR1 and CDR2: SQVTM, ANQGSEA. Trimming stripped 4 bases from V and 2 bases from J, with 10 bases between. There are 13 residues in the CDR3. The CDR3 protein is CSVGKGITDTQYF. The CDR3 coding sequence is TGCAGCGTTGGCAAGGGGATCACAGATACGCAGTATTTT.

The rearrangement joins TRBV19 to TRBJ2-2; D is undetermined. V was shortened by 6 bases and J by 0 bases, with 11 bases between the two germline ends. The length of the CDR3 is 15 residues. The germline gives CDR1 LNHDA, CDR2 SQIVND (reference sequence). CDR3 bases: TGTGCCAGTAGACACACCCGATCGAACACCGGGGAGCTGTTTTTT. Protein: CASRHTRSNTGELFF.

This clonotype was seen more than once but under ten times. V gene TRBV4-1 combines with J gene TRBJ1-1; the D gene is possibly TRBD1 (6 bases). Trimming took 0 bases from V and 4 from J, leaving 15 bases between them. Germline CDR1 MGHRA, CDR2 YSYEKL. The CDR3 has 16 residues. The CDR3 DNA follows: TGCGCCAGCAGCCAAGATGGGGGCAGGTCGGGCACTGAAGCTTTCTTT. This gives the protein CASSQDGGRSGTEAFF.

The sample holds a few counts of this clonotype. J is TRBJ1-1 and V is TRBV9; D gene ambiguous. The CDR3 totals 15 residues. V lost 1 base and J 0 bases, leaving 10 bases between the germline ends. CDR1 is SGDLS and CDR2 is YYNGEE in the germline V gene. In DNA, the CDR3 is TGTGCCAGCAGCGTATCTCCAGAACTGAACACTGAAGCTTTCTTT. This gives the protein CASSVSPELNTEAFF.